The rows below give T cell receptor beta chains drawn from one sample of a study of OX40 agonist ivuxolimab in advanced cancers. Sequencing used immunoSEQ multiplex PCR; TCRdb keeps in-frame clones, though not all of them. The sample holds 60,000 to 70,000 clones, about four fifths seen once. This sample comprised CD4+ or CD8+ T cells sorted from blood, obtained in a trial of the OX40 agonist ivuxolimab. The receptors shown here come from an adult with an advanced solid tumor such as melanoma, head and neck, liver or kidney cancer. Both conserved end residues are part of each CDR3. The D gene is left open where the match is weak. Not every row has a clone size; where given, it reads once, few, many or a size class.

>TRBV7-2|TRBJ1-5|.|.
CASSLGWGANQPQHF
TGTGCCAGCAGCTTAGGGTGGGGGGCCAATCAGCCCCAGCATTTT
>TRBV19|TRBJ2-2|once|.
CASRPPRTNTGELFF
TGTGCCAGTAGGCCCCCCAGGACGAACACCGGGGAGCTGTTTTTT
>TRBV7-6|TRBJ1-6|.|.
CASSFETAANSPLHF
TGTGCCAGCAGCTTCGAGACAGCCGCAAATTCACCCCTCCACTTT
>TRBV7-8|TRBJ2-5|.|TRBD1
CASSSPRAGGQETQYF
TGTGCCAGCAGTTCTCCCCGCGCAGGGGGCCAAGAGACCCAGTACTTC
>TRBV11-1|TRBJ2-7|once|TRBD1
CASSLGDSSYEQYF
TGTGCCAGCAGCTTAGGGGACAGCTCCTACGAGCAGTACTTC
>TRBV4-3|TRBJ1-1|.|.
CASSQDDNTEAFF
TGCGCCAGCAGCCAAGATGATAACACTGAAGCTTTCTTT
>TRBV10-2|TRBJ1-3|.|.
CASSVGGTGNTIYF
TGCGCCAGCAGTGTTGGGGGGACTGGAAACACCATATATTTT
>TRBV6-1|TRBJ2-7|.|TRBD1
CASRERGQGEQYF
TGTGCCAGCAGGGAGAGAGGACAGGGCGAGCAGTACTTC
>TRBV5-6|TRBJ2-5|.|TRBD2
CASSYLSGGAEKTQYF
TGTGCCAGCAGCTACCTTAGCGGGGGGGCCGAAAAGACCCAGTACTTC
>TRBV5-1|TRBJ1-6|.|TRBD1
CASSRDRAVGSPLHF
TGCGCCAGCAGCCGGGACAGGGCCGTAGGATCACCCCTCCACTTT
>TRBV5-4|TRBJ2-2|.|.
CASSLGHNTGELFF
TGTGCCAGCAGCTTGGGACATAACACCGGGGAGCTGTTTTTT
>TRBV7-2|TRBJ1-5|.|TRBD1
CASSLTGASNQPQHF
TGTGCCAGCAGCCTAACAGGGGCTAGCAATCAGCCCCAGCATTTT
>TRBV4-1|TRBJ2-5|many|.
CASSQLPGQETQYF
TGCGCCAGCAGCCAACTCCCGGGCCAAGAGACCCAGTACTTC
>TRBV28|TRBJ1-2|.|TRBD1
CASSFPQDRANYGYTF
TGTGCCAGCAGTTTCCCCCAGGACAGGGCTAACTATGGCTACACCTTC
>TRBV19|TRBJ2-3|.|.
CASSMDSTDTQYF
TGTGCCAGTAGTATGGACAGCACAGATACGCAGTATTTT
>TRBV5-4|TRBJ2-3|.|.
CASSETPSVGTDTQYF
TGTGCCAGCAGTGAAACGCCGAGCGTTGGCACAGATACGCAGTATTTT
>TRBV19|TRBJ2-5|.|.
CASSRGPQYQETQYF
TGTGCCAGCTCACGGGGACCGCAGTACCAAGAGACCCAGTACTTC
>TRBV5-4|TRBJ1-1|.|.
CASSLSGSGEAFF
TGTGCCAGCAGCTTGTCGGGTTCCGGTGAAGCTTTCTTT
>TRBV2|TRBJ2-1|.|.
CASSESTGRGYNEQFF
TGTGCCAGCAGTGAATCTACGGGACGGGGCTACAATGAGCAGTTCTTC
>TRBV18|TRBJ1-1|.|.
CASSPEWTEAFF
TGTGCCAGCTCACCGGAATGGACTGAAGCTTTCTTT
>TRBV2|TRBJ1-2|.|TRBD1
CASSVDRGNYGYTF
TGTGCCAGCAGTGTTGACAGGGGAAACTATGGCTACACCTTC
>TRBV7-7|TRBJ2-7|few|.
CASSLLAAVYEQYF
TGTGCCAGCAGCTTATTGGCAGCAGTCTACGAGCAGTACTTC
>TRBV4-2|TRBJ1-4|.|TRBD1
CASGPVSGQLNEKLFF
TGTGCCAGCGGGCCCGTTTCGGGACAGCTTAATGAAAAACTGTTTTTT
>TRBV6-6|TRBJ2-7|.|.
CASSYSGGGEQYF
TGTGCCAGCAGTTACTCGGGAGGGGGCGAGCAGTACTTC
>TRBV2|TRBJ2-7|.|.
CASSDGISYEQYF
TGTGCCAGCAGTGACGGGATATCCTACGAGCAGTACTTC
>TRBV20-1|TRBJ2-5|.|.
CSARIRETQYF
TGCAGTGCTAGAATAAGGGAGACCCAGTACTTC
>TRBV5-1|TRBJ1-1|.|.
CASSLASGGNTEAFF
TGCGCCAGCAGCTTGGCTTCCGGGGGGAACACTGAAGCTTTCTTT
>TRBV5-1|TRBJ1-3|.|TRBD1
CASRRVTGEGGNTIYF
TGCGCCAGCAGGAGGGTTACAGGGGAAGGAGGAAACACCATATATTTT
>TRBV5-1|TRBJ1-6|.|TRBD1
CASSWDSPSDSSSPLHF
TGCGCCAGCAGCTGGGACAGCCCGAGCGATTCGAGTTCACCCCTCCACTTT
>TRBV4-1|TRBJ1-1|.|.
CASSPRPFSSTEAFF
TGCGCCAGCAGCCCACGACCCTTTTCTAGCACTGAAGCTTTCTTT
>TRBV30|TRBJ1-3|.|.
CAETPGSGNTIYF
TGTGCAGAGACACCGGGCTCTGGAAACACCATATATTTT
>TRBV7-8|TRBJ1-4|.|TRBD1
CASSFGTGREKLFF
TGTGCCAGCAGTTTCGGGACAGGGCGTGAAAAACTGTTTTTT
>TRBV6-6|TRBJ2-5|.|.
CASSWGGVGDQETQYF
TGTGCCAGCAGTTGGGGAGGTGTAGGTGACCAAGAGACCCAGTACTTC
>TRBV19|TRBJ1-1|medium-sized|TRBD1
CATSRQGLSLAEAFF
TGTGCCACCTCGAGACAGGGTCTCTCTTTGGCGGAAGCTTTCTTT
>TRBV18|TRBJ2-1|once|.
CASSPGRGAFYEQFF
TGTGCCAGCTCACCCGGCAGGGGGGCGTTCTATGAGCAGTTCTTC
>TRBV6-1|TRBJ1-2|few|TRBD1
CASSDKGQGRDGYTF
TGTGCCAGCAGTGATAAGGGACAGGGGCGTGATGGCTACACCTTC
>TRBV9|TRBJ2-7|.|TRBD2
CASSVTSGVYEQYF
TGTGCCAGCAGCGTCACTAGCGGGGTTTACGAGCAGTACTTC
>TRBV11-2|TRBJ2-1|.|TRBD2
CASSSGGRVGEQFF
TGTGCCAGCAGCTCCGGAGGGAGGGTTGGTGAGCAGTTCTTC
>TRBV25-1|TRBJ2-7|.|.
CASSDRWRYEQYF
TGTGCCAGCAGTGACAGGTGGCGGTACGAGCAGTACTTC
>TRBV4-1|TRBJ1-5|.|.
CASSSRTDTSNQPQHF
TGCGCCAGCAGCTCCCGGACAGATACTAGCAATCAGCCCCAGCATTTT
>TRBV12-5|TRBJ2-1|.|TRBD2
CASGLVAGGLYNEQFF
TGTGCTAGTGGTTTGGTAGCGGGGGGGCTTTACAATGAGCAGTTCTTC
>TRBV10-2|TRBJ1-1|.|TRBD1
CASRSGTGVTEAFF
TGCGCCAGCAGGAGCGGGACAGGGGTTACTGAAGCTTTCTTT
>TRBV2|TRBJ2-3|.|.
CAKRTDLTDTQYF
TGTGCCAAGCGGACAGACCTCACAGATACGCAGTATTTT
>TRBV19|TRBJ2-2|.|TRBD1
CASTQQGGANTGELFF
TGTGCCAGTACCCAACAGGGGGGCGCGAACACCGGGGAGCTGTTTTTT
>TRBV6-1|TRBJ1-4|.|.
CASSEALREKLFF
TGTGCCAGCAGTGAAGCGCTAAGGGAAAAACTGTTTTTT
>TRBV18|TRBJ1-1|.|.
CASSPEVATAAFF
TGTGCCAGCTCCCCTGAAGTGGCGACAGCAGCTTTCTTT
>TRBV30|TRBJ1-2|.|.
CAWSHNGYTF
TGTGCCTGGAGCCACAATGGCTACACCTTC
>TRBV5-1|TRBJ2-5|once|.
CASSEGAGETQYF
TGCGCCAGCTCGGAAGGGGCGGGAGAGACCCAGTACTTC
>TRBV30|TRBJ2-2|.|.
CAWSEEAGELFF
TGTGCCTGGAGCGAAGAGGCCGGGGAGCTGTTTTTT
>TRBV6-1|TRBJ1-5|.|.
CASSGSGPSGGGQPQHF
TGTGCCAGCAGTGGCTCCGGGCCCTCCGGCGGAGGTCAGCCCCAGCATTTT
>TRBV5-1|TRBJ2-3|.|.
CASSWGPEGDTQYF
TGCGCCAGCAGCTGGGGACCTGAGGGAGATACGCAGTATTTT
>TRBV6-5|TRBJ1-1|once|.
CASSYSNAPEAFF
TGTGCCAGCAGTTACTCGAACGCACCTGAAGCTTTCTTT
>TRBV7-7|TRBJ2-3|.|TRBD2
CASSFSGGPQDTQYF
TGTGCTAGCAGTTTTAGCGGGGGGCCGCAAGATACGCAGTATTTT
>TRBV14|TRBJ2-3|.|TRBD1
CASSQDLGQGSGDTQYF
TGTGCCAGCAGCCAAGATTTGGGACAGGGGTCGGGAGATACGCAGTATTTT
>TRBV19|TRBJ2-3|.|.
CASSIGTSTDTQYF
TGTGCCAGTAGTATCGGGACAAGTACAGATACGCAGTATTTT
>TRBV7-2|TRBJ2-7|.|TRBD2
CASSLGVRGSYEQYF
TGTGCCAGCAGCTTAGGGGTGCGGGGGTCCTACGAGCAGTACTTC
>TRBV10-3|TRBJ1-1|few|.
CAISAGRGVDAFF
TGTGCCATCAGTGCGGGCCGGGGGGTAGATGCTTTCTTT